Each of the 29 T cell receptor beta chains below was sequenced from the same sample in a study of cytomegalovirus exposure and HLA in healthy donors. Primers for the PCR totalled 60 Vbeta and 13 Jbeta. The repertoire was sequenced with immunoSEQ multiplex PCR; TCRdb's copy has only in-frame clones and lacks some. Of around 170,000 clones listed, 75% to 90% were seen once; the top ten hold 6.3%. Sequencing input: PBMCs. Receptors originate from a man aged 40-49 years in good health and CMV-seropositive.

CDR3 coding DNA: TGTGCCAGCTCACCCAGTGTAAGGGAGAGAGCAGATACGCAGTATTTT. Protein product: CASSPSVRERADTQYF. The genes are TRBV18 and TRBJ2-3; maybe TRBD2 (5 bases). Germline CDR1 KGHSH, CDR2 LQKENI. Trimming cost V 3 bases and J 4 bases, with 17 bases left between them. There are 16 residues in the CDR3.

The DNA for the CDR3 is TGTGCCAGCAGCGGACCCGGGGTGGGCGTCAACACCGGGGAGCTGTTTTTT. This translates into CASSGPGVGVNTGELFF. The chain recombines TRBV11-1 with TRBJ2-2, with D perhaps matching TRBD2 (5 bases). The CDR3 length is 17 residues. Between the trimmed V and J ends, which lost 5 bases and 2 bases, there was a span of 18 bases. Germline V gives CDR1 SGHAT, CDR2 FQDESV (reference sequence).

V and J are TRBV27 and TRBJ2-7; 10 bases fit TRBD1. Germline CDR1 reads MNHEY; CDR2 reads SMNVEV (reference sequence). This CDR3 region has 15 residues. Trimming cost V 8 bases and J 0 bases; bases outside gene matches: 7. The CDR3 DNA is TGTGCCAGCGGCTTGGACAGGGGGTCCTCCTACGAGCAGTACTTC. Translation gives CASGLDRGSSYEQYF.

This sequence joins TRBV28 and TRBJ2-5, with 7 bases identical to TRBD1. Germline CDR1 and CDR2: MDHEN and SYDVKM. The CDR3 covers 17 residues. Trimming removed 6 bases from V and 0 bases from J; junction bases left unmatched: 13. CDR3: CASSPQGGAPYQETQYF. The CDR3 region has the DNA TGTGCCAGCAGCCCTCAAGGGGGCGCCCCGTACCAAGAGACCCAGTACTTC.

This clone was seen just once. The chain uses TRBV4-1 and TRBJ2-3; 7 nucleotides align to TRBD2. The germline CDR1 and CDR2 sequences are MGHRA and YSYEKL. This CDR3 is built from 17 residues. Trimming took 3 bases from V and 1 from J; bases not matched to a gene: 10. The CDR3 region has the DNA TGCGCCAGCAGCCATACCGGGACTAACGCGGGCACAGATACGCAGTATTTT. Translating it yields CASSHTGTNAGTDTQYF.

This clone was found once. The rearrangement uses TRBV7-2 and TRBJ1-5; D might be TRBD1 (6 bases). The length of the CDR3 is 15 residues. V was clipped by 2 bases and J by 6 bases, with 14 bases between them. The germline CDR1 and CDR2 sequences are SGHTA and FQGNSA. Here the CDR3 DNA reads TGTGCCAGCAGCTTAACGGCAGGGGTTGGTCAGCCCCAGCATTTT. The encoded protein is CASSLTAGVGQPQHF.

The chain uses TRBV27 and TRBJ1-4; D unresolved. Trimming pared 6 bases from V and 0 bases from J, leaving 5 bases between. Per germline, CDR1 MNHEY and CDR2 SMNVEV (reference sequence). The CDR3 covers 13 residues. The CDR3 nucleotides are TGTGCCAGCAGCCCTGCAACTAATGAAAAACTGTTTTTT. It specifies CASSPATNEKLFF.

This clone was detected once. The rearrangement joins TRBV6-6 to TRBJ2-7, with 7 bases aligning to TRBD1. Germline V CDR1 and CDR2: MNHNY, SVGAGI (reference sequence). CDR3 length: 14 residues. J gave up 4 bases and V 0 bases, and 3 bases lay outside the gene matches. CDR3 sequence (DNA): TGTGCCAGCAGTTACTCCCGGGACAGATACGAGCAGTACTTC. The encoded protein is CASSYSRDRYEQYF.

The chain links TRBV29-1 to TRBJ1-3; TRBD1 matches 7 bases. This CDR3 has 13 amino acids. Germline lookup yields CDR1 SQVTM and CDR2 ANQGSEA. Unmatched junction bases numbered 11, after V lost 7 bases and J lost 8 bases. DNA of the CDR3: TGCAGCGGGAAACAGGGGAACGGGGACACCATATATTTT. Its translation is CSGKQGNGDTIYF.

The rearrangement joins TRBV6-6 to TRBJ1-5; 7 bases match TRBD1. Germline-derived CDR1 and CDR2 are MNHNY and SVGAGI (reference sequence). V shed 6 bases and J 3 bases; nucleotides not matched to a gene: 2. The CDR3 runs to 13 residues. The CDR3 nucleotides read TGTGCCAGCAGGGACAGGCCCAATCAGCCCCAGCATTTT. It specifies CASRDRPNQPQHF.

The chain links TRBV9 to TRBJ2-3; the match to TRBD2 covers 7 bases. Per germline, CDR1 SGDLS and CDR2 YYNGEE. This CDR3 contains 15 residues. J was trimmed by 0 bases and V by 4 bases; bases with no gene match: 5. CDR3 nucleotide sequence: TGTGCCAGCAGCCTGGGGGGGTTAAGCACAGATACGCAGTATTTT. Its translation is CASSLGGLSTDTQYF.

The V gene is TRBV7-6, the J gene TRBJ1-1; D unresolved. The germline gives CDR1 SGHVS, CDR2 FNYEAQ. The V and J ends lost 3 bases and 1 base respectively, with 6 bases between them. The CDR3 totals 13 residues. The CDR3 region is CASSLAGNTEAFF. The CDR3 DNA reads as TGTGCCAGCAGCTTGGCAGGGAACACTGAAGCTTTCTTT. Supplemented by reference TRBV7-6 and TRBJ1-1, the full variable domain reads GAGVSQSPRYKVTKRGQDVALRCDPISGHVSLYWYRQALGQGPEFLTYFNYEAQQDKSGLPNDRFSAERPEGSISTLTIQRTEQRDSAMYRCASSLAGNTEAFFGQGTRLTVV.

This chain links TRBV10-1 with TRBJ1-2; weak D call: TRBD1 (6 bases). V was clipped by 4 bases and J by 4 bases, with 13 bases between them. This CDR3 contains 14 residues. The germline CDR1 and CDR2 sequences are WNHNN and SYGVQD (reference sequence). This chain's CDR3 is CASSGTVRGYGYTF. CDR3 nucleotides: TGCGCCAGCAGTGGGACAGTCCGAGGCTATGGCTACACCTTC.

This clone was recorded a few times. The chain is built from TRBV19 and TRBJ2-2; 10 bases align to TRBD2. Unmatched junction bases numbered 8, after V lost 6 bases and J lost 4 bases. The CDR3 is 16 amino acids. Germline V CDR1 and CDR2: LNHDA, SQIVND (reference sequence). This CDR3 is CASRLPASGGTGELFF. The DNA for the CDR3 is TGTGCCAGTAGGCTCCCCGCTAGCGGGGGCACCGGGGAGCTGTTTTTT.

The chain uses TRBV27 and TRBJ2-5; TRBD2 is a possible D gene (7 bases). Trimming shortened V by 3 bases and J by 1 base, and 12 bases separated the two germline ends. Germline CDR1 reads MNHEY; CDR2 reads SMNVEV (reference sequence). This CDR3 spans 15 amino acids. The CDR3 bases are TGTGCCAGCAGTTTTCTGAGGGGGGGCCAAGAGACCCAGTACTTC. Protein sequence: CASSFLRGGQETQYF.

The rearrangement uses TRBV7-2 and TRBJ2-7, with 10 nucleotides matching TRBD1. V lost 6 bases to trimming and J lost 0 bases; unmatched junction nucleotides: 8. This CDR3 spans 16 amino acids. In germline, CDR1 is SGHTA, CDR2 FQGNSA. The DNA of the CDR3 is TGTGCCAGCAGTTCACGAGGGACAGGGGTCTCCTACGAGCAGTACTTC. It encodes CASSSRGTGVSYEQYF.

This clone came up a few times. The rearrangement joins TRBV10-3 to TRBJ1-1, with 7 bases identical to TRBD1. Germline trimming cut 6 bases from V and 6 bases from J; bases unmatched to any gene: 10. The CDR3 length is 14 residues. Germline V CDR1 and CDR2: ENHRY, SYGVKD. The CDR3 DNA sequence: TGTGCCATCAGCCGGGCAGGGGGTTTGGCTGAAGCTTTCTTT. Protein sequence: CAISRAGGLAEAFF.

V and J are TRBV7-6 and TRBJ1-5; no definite D call. V was cut by 3 bases and J by 2 bases, with 8 bases left in between. The length of the CDR3 is 14 residues. Germline V gives CDR1 SGHVS, CDR2 FNYEAQ. As DNA, the CDR3 is TGTGCCAGCAGCTTTCAACCGGGCAATCAGCCCCAGCATTTT. It translates to CASSFQPGNQPQHF.

The chain's CDR3 is CASKSSQGSQPQHF. CDR3 bases: TGTGCCAGCAAATCATCCCAGGGGAGTCAGCCCCAGCATTTT. The V and J genes are TRBV7-9 and TRBJ1-5, with D possibly TRBD1 on 6 matching bases. Germline values: CDR1 SEHNR, CDR2 FQNEAQ (reference sequence). The CDR3 runs to 14 residues. V lost 7 bases and J 6 bases, leaving 16 bases between the germline ends.

The rearrangement joins TRBV7-8 to TRBJ2-3; D is uncertain. The length of the CDR3 is 14 residues. Trimming removed 6 bases from V and 6 bases from J, with 16 bases in between. Germline values: CDR1 SGHVS, CDR2 FQNEAQ. CDR3: CASRPRRVRDTQYF. The DNA of the CDR3 is TGTGCCAGCAGACCACGACGGGTTAGGGATACGCAGTATTTT.

This clone was seen a handful of times. Here the CDR3 reads CASSGQGRGELFF. CDR3 bases: TGTGCCAGCAGCGGACAGGGGCGCGGGGAGCTGTTTTTT. The V and J genes are TRBV9 and TRBJ2-2, with TRBD1 matching over 8 bases. CDR3 size: 13 residues. Trimming cost V 3 bases and J 7 bases; bases outside gene matches: 2. Germline assignment: CDR1 SGDLS and CDR2 YYNGEE.

Concerning this clone: Distinct nucleotide sequences in the sample also encode this CDR3. V gene TRBV9 combines with J gene TRBJ2-3; 9 bases line up with TRBD2. The CDR3 totals 14 residues. CDR1 SGDLS and CDR2 YYNGEE come from the germline V gene. With V trimmed by 0 bases and J by 4 bases, 0 bases remained unmatched. CDR3 DNA: TGTGCCAGCAGCGTAGGCGGGGGGGCAGATACGCAGTATTTT. It encodes CASSVGGGADTQYF.

CDR3 amino acids: CASSSVGATGELFF. The CDR3 DNA sequence: TGTGCCAGCAGTTCCGTAGGGGCCACCGGGGAGCTGTTTTTT. The chain employs TRBV6-5 and TRBJ2-2; tentatively, D is TRBD1 (5 bases). V lost 4 bases, J lost 4 bases, and 10 bases lay in between. CDR1 and CDR2 (germline): MNHEY, SVGAGI. The CDR3 is made up of 14 amino acids.

This clone was counted a few times. The J gene is TRBJ2-1, the V gene TRBV30; 8 nucleotides align to TRBD2. The J segment lost 6 bases and the V segment lost 3 bases, leaving 4 bases of the junction unmatched. Germline CDR1 reads GTSNPN; CDR2 reads SVGIG (reference sequence). The CDR3 spans 13 residues. The DNA for the CDR3 is TGTGCCTGGAGCGGGGGGGCTGTCAATGAGCAGTTCTTC. This gives the protein CAWSGGAVNEQFF.

V gene TRBV15 combines with J gene TRBJ2-2, with a possible D match to TRBD1 (5 bases). The CDR3 is made up of 16 amino acids. Germline V gene lookup returns CDR1 LNHNV and CDR2 YYDKDF (reference sequence). Trimming removed 2 bases from V and 1 base from J, with 11 bases in between. CDR3 protein: CATSRPGFGNTGELFF. DNA for the CDR3: TGTGCCACCAGCAGACCAGGGTTTGGGAACACCGGGGAGCTGTTTTTT.

The V and J genes are TRBV28 and TRBJ2-3; 7 bases line up with TRBD2. The junction had 3 bases not matched to a gene; V was cut back by 5 bases and J by 4 bases. The CDR3 length is 13 residues. Germline-derived CDR1 and CDR2 are MDHEN and SYDVKM. CDR3 DNA: TGTGCCAGCAGTGGGAGGGGTTCAGATACGCAGTATTTT. Protein product: CASSGRGSDTQYF.

The rearrangement joins TRBV29-1 to TRBJ2-7; D is perhaps TRBD1 (6 bases). Trimming took 4 bases from V and 4 from J, leaving 14 bases between them. The CDR3 contains 13 residues. The germline CDR1 and CDR2 sequences are SQVTM and ANQGSEA. The CDR3 spells CSVGGPGAYEQYF. For the CDR3, the DNA is TGCAGCGTTGGTGGCCCAGGGGCGTACGAGCAGTACTTC.

This chain uses TRBV27 with TRBJ2-7, with D tentatively TRBD1 (6 bases). There are 12 residues in the CDR3. The V gene lost 4 bases and the J gene lost 7 bases, with 11 bases spanning the gap. Germline CDR1 and CDR2: MNHEY and SMNVEV (reference sequence). The CDR3 sequence is CASSSRGFEQYF. CDR3 bases: TGTGCCAGCAGTTCAAGGGGGTTTGAGCAGTACTTC.

In its sample, this clone was seen a few times. The rearrangement joins TRBV7-6 to TRBJ2-7, with TRBD2 matching over 7 bases. The trim removed 4 bases at V and 6 bases at J, leaving 6 bases unmatched. The CDR3 spans 13 residues. Germline values: CDR1 SGHVS, CDR2 FNYEAQ. The CDR3, as DNA: TGTGCCAGCAGCTCCGGACTAGTTGGCGAGCAGTACTTC. This codes for CASSSGLVGEQYF.